This entry features one T cell receptor beta chain sequence. The target antigen is unknown. These data are taken from a study of cytomegalovirus exposure and HLA in healthy donors. Amplification used 60 Vbeta primers and 13 Jbeta primers. TCRdb's table, derived via immunoSEQ multiplex PCR, lists solely in-frame clones and lacks some. The data show approximately 140,000 clones, about 77% seen once. The study, taken as a whole, reports: 150 to 200 TCR beta chains were listed as cytomegalovirus-associated.

CDR1 is SGHDN, CDR2 FVKESK, per germline. CDR3 length equals 14 residues. The V and J ends lost 0 bases and 8 bases respectively, with 13 bases between them. The V call is TRBV14, the J call TRBJ1-2; D is ambiguous. The TCR comes from a female donor in good health and CMV-seronegative. Sequenced: PBMCs. In nucleotides, the CDR3 is TGTGCCAGCAGCCAAGATAGGACTCGGGAAGGCTACACCTTC. Translating gives CASSQDRTREGYTF.